The clone carrying this T cell receptor beta chain has a single count. What it recognizes is unknown. The data are from a study of OX40 agonist ivuxolimab in advanced cancers. Study-level background: As their treatment, patients were administered ivuxolimab, an agonistic anti-OX40 (CD134) antibody. Hepatocellular carcinoma, melanoma, renal cell or head and neck cancer affected the dose-escalation patients.

This CDR3 has 13 amino acids. In germline, CDR1 is MNHEY, CDR2 SMNVEV (reference sequence). V was clipped by 5 bases and J by 6 bases; unmatched bases: 7. Assay: immunoSEQ multiplex PCR; the TCRdb copy retains only in-frame clones and omits some. The repertoire includes 70,000 to 80,000 clones, roughly 80% of them detected once, and approximately 4.6% sits in the top ten. Study-level points and caveats: Dosing at 0.1 to 3.0 mg/kg was accompanied by clonal expansion of CD4+ and CD8+ blood T cells by week 6. Normalized T-cell clonal expansion was also low in a subset of nonresponders.

The sample consisted of CD4+ or CD8+ T cells sorted from blood, taken in a trial of the OX40 agonist ivuxolimab. This receptor was taken from an adult with an advanced solid tumor such as melanoma, head and neck, liver or kidney cancer. The chain carries TRBV27 and TRBJ2-7, with 7 bases that match TRBD1. The CDR3 sequence: CASSQETGTEQYF. CDR3 coding DNA: TGTGCCAGCAGTCAAGAGACAGGGACCGAGCAGTACTTC.